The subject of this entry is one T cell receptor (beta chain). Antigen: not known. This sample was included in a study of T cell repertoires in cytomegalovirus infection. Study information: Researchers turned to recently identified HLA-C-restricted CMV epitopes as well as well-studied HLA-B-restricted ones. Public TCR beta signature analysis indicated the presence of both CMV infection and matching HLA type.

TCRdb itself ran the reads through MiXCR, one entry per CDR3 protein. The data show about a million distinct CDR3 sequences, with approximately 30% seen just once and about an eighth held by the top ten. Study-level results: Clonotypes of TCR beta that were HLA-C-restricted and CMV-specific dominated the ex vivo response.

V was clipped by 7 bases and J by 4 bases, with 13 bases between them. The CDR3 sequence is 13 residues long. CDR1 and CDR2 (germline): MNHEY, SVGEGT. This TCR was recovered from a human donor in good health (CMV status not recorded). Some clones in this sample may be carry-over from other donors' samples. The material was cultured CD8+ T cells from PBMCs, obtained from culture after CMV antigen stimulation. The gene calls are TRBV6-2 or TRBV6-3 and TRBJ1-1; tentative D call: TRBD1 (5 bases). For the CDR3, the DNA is TGTGCCAGCACCCAAGGGACCTCCACTGAAGCTTTCTTT. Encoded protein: CASTQGTSTEAFF.